The rows below give T cell receptor beta chains drawn from one sample of a study of T cell responses to AZD1222 COVID-19 vaccine. Sequencing used immunoSEQ multiplex PCR; TCRdb keeps in-frame clones, though not all of them. This table holds about 150,000 clones, about 91% found once. Source: peripheral blood, taken on day 0 of AZD1222 vaccination. These receptor sequences come from an adult in good health. CDR3s include the opening cysteine and the closing phenylalanine or tryptophan. Fields, in order: CDR3 protein, CDR3 DNA, clone size, D gene, V gene, J gene. D genes are given only for firm matches. Clone size is stated in some rows and not others, as once, few, many or a class when expanded.

cdr3_aa: CASSSHKENRNTIYF; cdr3_nt: TGTGCCAGTAGTTCCCACAAGGAGAACCGAAACACCATATATTTT; clone_size: few; d_call: .; v_call: TRBV19; j_call: TRBJ1-3
cdr3_aa: CASSPTGLAGGLRSEQFF; cdr3_nt: TGTGCCAGCAGCCCTACGGGACTAGCGGGAGGCCTCCGGTCAGAGCAGTTCTTC; clone_size: .; d_call: TRBD2; v_call: TRBV6-2/TRBV6-3; j_call: TRBJ2-1
cdr3_aa: CASSFGSTNEKLFF; cdr3_nt: TGTGCCAGCAGCTTCGGATCAACTAATGAAAAACTGTTTTTT; clone_size: .; d_call: .; v_call: TRBV5-4; j_call: TRBJ1-4
cdr3_aa: CASSRADTIYF; cdr3_nt: TGTGCCAGCAGTCGGGCAGACACCATATATTTT; clone_size: .; d_call: .; v_call: TRBV28; j_call: TRBJ1-3
cdr3_aa: CAWSTENIQYF; cdr3_nt: TGTGCCTGGAGTACGGAAAACATTCAGTACTTC; clone_size: once; d_call: .; v_call: TRBV30; j_call: TRBJ2-4
cdr3_aa: CASSPTGTNYNEQFF; cdr3_nt: TGTGCCAGCTCACCGACCGGGACAAACTACAATGAGCAGTTCTTC; clone_size: .; d_call: .; v_call: TRBV18; j_call: TRBJ2-1
cdr3_aa: CASSFTGGQAEEQYF; cdr3_nt: TGTGCCAGCAGTTTCACCGGCGGCCAAGCGGAGGAGCAGTACTTC; clone_size: .; d_call: .; v_call: TRBV28; j_call: TRBJ2-7
cdr3_aa: CASSYEFNSPLHF; cdr3_nt: TGTGCCAGCAGTTACGAGTTTAATTCACCCCTCCACTTT; clone_size: few; d_call: .; v_call: TRBV6-5; j_call: TRBJ1-6
cdr3_aa: CASSDVTGPQPQHF; cdr3_nt: TGTGCCAGCAGTGATGTTACGGGGCCCCAGCCCCAGCATTTT; clone_size: .; d_call: .; v_call: TRBV2; j_call: TRBJ1-5
cdr3_aa: CASSQGLLGQNEKLFF; cdr3_nt: TGCGCCAGCAGCCAGGGTCTATTAGGGCAGAATGAAAAACTGTTTTTT; clone_size: .; d_call: .; v_call: TRBV4-1; j_call: TRBJ1-4
cdr3_aa: CASSVGGSTYEQYF; cdr3_nt: TGTGCCAGCAGCGTAGGGGGATCTACCTACGAGCAGTACTTC; clone_size: .; d_call: .; v_call: TRBV9; j_call: TRBJ2-7
cdr3_aa: CASNGQGAYQQYF; cdr3_nt: TGTGCCAGCAACGGACAGGGGGCGTACCAGCAGTACTTC; clone_size: .; d_call: TRBD1; v_call: TRBV2; j_call: TRBJ2-7
cdr3_aa: CASSLGPGGGNTIYF; cdr3_nt: TGTGCCAGCAGCTTAGGGCCAGGGGGCGGAAACACCATATATTTT; clone_size: .; d_call: TRBD1; v_call: TRBV7-2; j_call: TRBJ1-3
cdr3_aa: CASSLEGRTNTDTQYF; cdr3_nt: TGCGCCAGCAGCTTGGAAGGACGGACTAACACAGATACGCAGTATTTT; clone_size: .; d_call: .; v_call: TRBV5-1; j_call: TRBJ2-3
cdr3_aa: CASSLGQVIQPQHF; cdr3_nt: TGTGCCAGCAGCTTGGGGCAAGTAATCCAGCCCCAGCATTTT; clone_size: .; d_call: .; v_call: TRBV5-8; j_call: TRBJ1-5
cdr3_aa: CASSSSQGGSYGYTF; cdr3_nt: TGCGCCAGCAGCTCCTCACAGGGGGGCAGCTATGGCTACACCTTC; clone_size: .; d_call: TRBD1; v_call: TRBV5-1; j_call: TRBJ1-2
cdr3_aa: CASSSGGFGETQYF; cdr3_nt: TGTGCCAGCAGTTCGGGGGGGTTTGGAGAGACCCAGTACTTC; clone_size: .; d_call: TRBD2; v_call: TRBV28; j_call: TRBJ2-5
cdr3_aa: CASSFYQLAESSYNSPLHF; cdr3_nt: TGTGCCAGCAGTTTTTACCAATTAGCCGAGAGCTCCTATAATTCACCCCTCCACTTT; clone_size: .; d_call: .; v_call: TRBV27; j_call: TRBJ1-6
cdr3_aa: CASSYSVRSGAFF; cdr3_nt: TGTGCCAGCAGTTACTCTGTCCGGTCCGGGGCTTTCTTT; clone_size: .; d_call: .; v_call: TRBV6-5; j_call: TRBJ1-1
cdr3_aa: CSVEGPGGGYTF; cdr3_nt: TGCAGCGTTGAAGGACCCGGTGGCGGCTACACCTTC; clone_size: .; d_call: .; v_call: TRBV29-1; j_call: TRBJ1-2
cdr3_aa: CASSPRTDTQYF; cdr3_nt: TGTGCCAGCAGCCCTCGTACAGATACGCAGTATTTT; clone_size: .; d_call: .; v_call: TRBV3-1/TRBV3-2; j_call: TRBJ2-3
cdr3_aa: CASGGYSGNTGELFF; cdr3_nt: TGTGCCAGCGGGGGCTATAGCGGCAACACCGGGGAGCTGTTTTTT; clone_size: .; d_call: .; v_call: TRBV28; j_call: TRBJ2-2
cdr3_aa: CASSLTGNTEAFF; cdr3_nt: TGTGCCAGCAGCTTGACAGGGAACACTGAAGCTTTCTTT; clone_size: few; d_call: .; v_call: TRBV5-8; j_call: TRBJ1-1
cdr3_aa: CATSDWGDGNQPQHF; cdr3_nt: TGTGCCACCAGTGATTGGGGGGACGGCAATCAGCCCCAGCATTTT; clone_size: .; d_call: .; v_call: TRBV24-1; j_call: TRBJ1-5
cdr3_aa: CASSVGAGGGPEAFF; cdr3_nt: TGTGCCAGCAGCGTAGGGGCGGGTGGGGGGCCTGAAGCTTTCTTT; clone_size: .; d_call: .; v_call: TRBV9; j_call: TRBJ1-1
cdr3_aa: CASLFGRPNEKLFF; cdr3_nt: TGTGCCAGCCTTTTTGGACGCCCTAATGAAAAACTGTTTTTT; clone_size: .; d_call: .; v_call: TRBV2; j_call: TRBJ1-4
cdr3_aa: CATSDLNRDTQYF; cdr3_nt: TGTGCCACCAGTGATCTCAACAGGGATACGCAGTATTTT; clone_size: .; d_call: .; v_call: TRBV24-1; j_call: TRBJ2-3
cdr3_aa: CATQQGSGNTIYF; cdr3_nt: TGTGCCACTCAACAGGGTTCGGGAAACACCATATATTTT; clone_size: .; d_call: .; v_call: TRBV6-5; j_call: TRBJ1-3
cdr3_aa: CASSQVNPSGANVLTF; cdr3_nt: TGTGCCAGCAGCCAAGTAAATCCCTCTGGGGCCAACGTCCTGACTTTC; clone_size: .; d_call: .; v_call: TRBV3-1/TRBV3-2; j_call: TRBJ2-6
cdr3_aa: CASSDRVADYGYTF; cdr3_nt: TGTGCCAGCAGCGACAGGGTCGCCGACTATGGCTACACCTTC; clone_size: .; d_call: TRBD1; v_call: TRBV7-2; j_call: TRBJ1-2